One sample yielded the 25 T cell receptor beta chains listed below, sequenced in a study of shared clonotypes between healthy human individuals. Using immunoSEQ multiplex PCR, the repertoire was profiled, and TCRdb retains in-frame clones only, with some absent. Of 2,100,000 or so clones listed, approximately 94% are singletons. Material for sequencing was naive CD4+ T cells sorted from blood. Subset denoted: CD45RA+ positively selected. The receptors derive from a man between 18 and 35 years old in good health.

A word on this clone: The sample holds other DNA sequences that translate to the same CDR3. The V and J genes are TRBV18 and TRBJ2-2, with 9 bases matching TRBD1. Germline V lookup: CDR1 KGHSH, CDR2 LQKENI. V shed 3 bases, J shed 4 bases, and the junction held 3 bases outside the gene matches. The CDR3 contains 15 residues. In nucleotides, the CDR3 is TGTGCCAGCTCACCTGGACAGGGGAGCACCGGGGAGCTGTTTTTT. It codes for CASSPGQGSTGELFF.

The J gene is TRBJ1-5, the V gene TRBV2, with TRBD1 matching over 8 bases. Germline-derived CDR1 and CDR2 are SNHLY and FYNNEI. The CDR3 extends over 13 amino acids. With 7 bases clipped from V and 9 bases from J, the junction kept 8 bases outside the gene matches. CDR3 bases: TGTGCCAGCAATGGACAGGGCACAGGGCCCCAGCATTTT. Amino acids: CASNGQGTGPQHF.

The chain joins TRBV9 to TRBJ2-1; D gene unclear. This CDR3 is built from 15 residues. V was pared by 4 bases and J by 1 base, with 12 bases between. Per germline, CDR1 SGDLS and CDR2 YYNGEE. The DNA for the CDR3 is TGTGCCAGCAGCATTCGGACGTCGTCCTACAATGAGCAGTTCTTC. It codes for CASSIRTSSYNEQFF. Full variable domain (rest looked up from reference TRBV9 and TRBJ2-1): DSGVTQTPKHLITATGQRVTLRCSPRSGDLSVYWYQQSLDQGLQFLIQYYNGEERAKGNILERFSAQQFPDLHSELNLSSLELGDSALYFCASSIRTSSYNEQFFGPGTRLTVL.

V is TRBV19 and J is TRBJ2-5; D perhaps matches TRBD1 (6 bases). The CDR3 length is 14 residues. V was shortened by 5 bases and J by 4 bases, with 14 bases between the two germline ends. Germline assignment: CDR1 LNHDA and CDR2 SQIVND (reference sequence). CDR3 region: CASSLLQGSETQYF. CDR3 DNA: TGTGCCAGTAGTCTACTACAGGGATCAGAGACCCAGTACTTC. The full variable domain, completed using reference TRBV19 and TRBJ2-5, is DGGITQSPKYLFRKEGQNVTLSCEQNLNHDAMYWYRQDPGQGLRLIYYSQIVNDFQKGDIAEGYSVSREKKESFPLTVTSAQKNPTAFYLCASSLLQGSETQYFGPGTRLLVL.

The V call is TRBV15, the J call TRBJ2-7; D tentatively reads TRBD1 or TRBD2 (6 bases each). V was cut by 0 bases and J by 3 bases, with 12 bases left in between. CDR1 LNHNV and CDR2 YYDKDF come from the germline V gene (reference sequence). There are 15 residues in the CDR3. The CDR3 sequence: CATSREGGRNYEQYF. The CDR3 region has the DNA TGTGCCACCAGCAGAGAGGGGGGCCGAAACTACGAGCAGTACTTC.

This clone was counted a few times. The V call is TRBV7-2, the J call TRBJ1-1; no clear D gene. Trimming removed 2 bases at V and 4 bases at J, with 11 bases between. From germline, CDR1 is SGHTA and CDR2 FQGNSA. CDR3 length: 14 residues. CDR3 region: CASSLREKSTEAFF. CDR3 in DNA: TGTGCCAGCAGCTTAAGGGAAAAGTCCACTGAAGCTTTCTTT.

This clone was seen once. This chain uses TRBV6-1 with TRBJ1-2; 7 nucleotides match TRBD1. The CDR3 runs to 16 residues. Per germline, CDR1 MNHNS and CDR2 SASEGT. V gave up 4 bases and J gave up 2 bases; unmatched junction bases: 10. CDR3 in amino acids: CASSVLQGSGNYGYTF. The CDR3 DNA sequence: TGTGCCAGCAGTGTTCTACAGGGGTCGGGGAACTATGGCTACACCTTC.

The V gene is TRBV9, the J gene TRBJ2-2, with 7 nucleotides matching TRBD2. Trimming cost V 0 bases and J 3 bases; bases outside gene matches: 5. Germline CDR1 is SGDLS and CDR2 is YYNGEE. This CDR3 region has 16 residues. The CDR3: CASSVGPSGDTGELFF. The CDR3 DNA reads TGTGCCAGCAGCGTAGGCCCCAGCGGGGACACCGGGGAGCTGTTTTTT.

The chain links TRBV29-1 to TRBJ2-7; D is perhaps TRBD2 (7 bases). CDR1 and CDR2 from the germline V gene are SQVTM and ANQGSEA. The CDR3 length is 14 residues. V lost 3 bases and J 0 bases, leaving 12 bases between the germline ends. CDR3 residues: CSVDGGGGSYEQYF. The DNA of the CDR3 is TGCAGCGTTGACGGGGGCGGGGGCTCCTACGAGCAGTACTTC.

The chain is built from TRBV6-5 and TRBJ2-1, with TRBD2 identical over 7 bases. The CDR3 contains 14 residues. With 7 bases clipped from V and 2 bases from J, the junction kept 5 bases outside the gene matches. Germline lookup yields CDR1 MNHEY and CDR2 SVGAGI. CDR3 sequence: CASMRGGAYNEQFF. CDR3 in DNA: TGTGCCAGCATGAGGGGAGGGGCCTACAATGAGCAGTTCTTC.

Concerning this clone itself: The same CDR3 arises from other DNA sequences in this sample as well. V gene TRBV10-3 combines with J gene TRBJ2-3; D is possibly TRBD2 (6 bases). The CDR3 runs to 13 residues. Per the germline V gene, CDR1 is ENHRY and CDR2 is SYGVKD. Trimming pared 4 bases from V and 1 base from J, leaving 6 bases between. The CDR3 sequence is CAISGGGTDTQYF. The CDR3 nucleotides read TGTGCCATCAGTGGGGGGGGCACAGATACGCAGTATTTT.

Of note for this clone: Other DNA sequences in this sample translate to the same CDR3. CDR3: CASSLGGNKNIQYF. In DNA form, the CDR3 reads TGTGCCAGCAGCTTGGGCGGTAACAAAAACATTCAGTACTTC. The rearrangement uses TRBV5-4 and TRBJ2-4; D not certain. CDR1 and CDR2 (germline): SGHNT, YYREEE (reference sequence). CDR3 size: 14 residues. V lost 0 bases and J lost 3, with 7 bases in between.

The rearrangement joins TRBV6-5 to TRBJ2-1; D call uncertain. The CDR3 covers 15 residues. Germline CDR1 and CDR2: MNHEY and SVGAGI. V was trimmed by 6 bases and J by 9 bases, leaving 21 bases between them. CDR3: CASRLSQDSPREQFF. CDR3 nucleotide sequence: TGTGCCAGCAGGCTCTCGCAGGATTCTCCCCGTGAGCAGTTCTTC.

The chain carries TRBV7-8 and TRBJ1-1; D is possibly TRBD1 (6 bases). The length of the CDR3 is 13 residues. Germline V lookup: CDR1 SGHVS, CDR2 FQNEAQ. Trimming shortened V by 3 bases and J by 6 bases, and 11 bases separated the two germline ends. CDR3 coding DNA: TGTGCCAGCAGCTTTGGGGGGGCCCCTGAAGCTTTCTTT. Amino acids: CASSFGGAPEAFF.

The rearrangement links TRBV6-5 to TRBJ2-5; TRBD2 matches at 10 bases. CDR1 is MNHEY and CDR2 is SVGAGI in the germline V gene. This CDR3 comprises 15 residues. Trimming at V came to 6 bases and at J to 5 bases, leaving 9 bases not matched to a gene. This CDR3 reads CASRQGLAFPETQYF. In nucleotides, the CDR3 is TGTGCCAGCAGGCAGGGACTAGCGTTCCCCGAGACCCAGTACTTC.

V gene TRBV6-6 combines with J gene TRBJ1-1; no clear D. Germline CDR1 is MNHNY and CDR2 is SVGAGI (reference sequence). The CDR3 totals 14 residues. Trimming removed 7 bases from V and 0 bases from J, with 12 bases in between. The CDR3 region has the DNA TGTGCCAGCAATCTTGGACGGATGAACACTGAAGCTTTCTTT. Residues: CASNLGRMNTEAFF.

CDR3 residues: CAISERSSRVYNEQFF. CDR3 DNA sequence: TGTGCCATCAGTGAGAGGTCTAGTAGGGTCTACAATGAGCAGTTCTTC. This chain connects TRBV10-3 to TRBJ2-1; D call uncertain. The CDR3 runs to 16 residues. V lost 2 bases and J 3 bases, leaving 14 bases between the germline ends. The germline V gene encodes CDR1 ENHRY and CDR2 SYGVKD.

The chain recombines TRBV5-1 with TRBJ1-6; 10 bases align to TRBD1. V was clipped by 4 bases and J by 9 bases; unmatched bases: 4. The germline V gene has CDR1 SGHRS and CDR2 YFSETQ. The CDR3 spans 14 residues. The CDR3 region is CASSNRDRGSPLHF. CDR3 coding DNA: TGCGCCAGCAGCAACCGGGACAGGGGTTCACCCCTCCACTTT.

This clone has just one count. In DNA form, the CDR3 reads TGTGCCAGCAGTTCCCCCGAGCAGCCCCAGCATTTT. As protein: CASSSPEQPQHF. J is TRBJ1-5 and V is TRBV6-5, with D unresolved. Germline-derived CDR1 and CDR2 are MNHEY and SVGAGI. The germline V and J ends were trimmed by 4 bases and 7 bases, with 8 bases remaining between them. This CDR3 region has 12 residues.

The chain employs TRBV5-6 and TRBJ1-2; 7 bases are shared with TRBD1. This CDR3 region has 14 residues. With 1 base clipped from V and 5 bases from J, the junction kept 5 bases outside the gene matches. Germline V gene lookup returns CDR1 SGHDT and CDR2 YYEEEE. CDR3: CASSLYGTVYGYTF. The CDR3 DNA reads TGTGCCAGCAGCTTGTACGGGACAGTATATGGCTACACCTTC.

The V gene is TRBV30, the J gene TRBJ2-2, with 7 bases fitting TRBD2. V was clipped by 3 bases and J by 1 base; unmatched bases: 14. CDR3 size: 18 residues. The germline gives CDR1 GTSNPN, CDR2 SVGIG (reference sequence). CDR3 sequence (DNA): TGTGCCTGGAGCGTGGGGCGCACTAAGCGGGAGAACACCGGGGAGCTGTTTTTT. This gives the protein CAWSVGRTKRENTGELFF.

V is TRBV6-6 and J is TRBJ2-3; a possible D gene is TRBD1 (6 bases). V was shortened by 5 bases and J by 2 bases, with 11 bases between the two germline ends. Per germline, CDR1 MNHNY and CDR2 SVGAGI (reference sequence). The CDR3 has 14 residues. CDR3 loop: CASSQDRLTDTQYF. The CDR3 region has the DNA TGTGCCAGCAGTCAGGACAGACTCACAGATACGCAGTATTTT.

The V and J genes are TRBV30 and TRBJ2-7; D is perhaps TRBD2 (5 bases). Trimming removed 0 bases at V and 4 bases at J, with 13 bases between. Germline V gene sequence: CDR1 GTSNPN, CDR2 SVGIG (reference sequence). This CDR3 contains 14 residues. CDR3 in amino acids: CAWSVGPGRYEQYF. CDR3 DNA sequence: TGTGCCTGGAGTGTAGGCCCGGGAAGATACGAGCAGTACTTC.

V usage is TRBV27 and J usage is TRBJ2-7; TRBD2 aligns across 7 bases. This CDR3 has 18 amino acids. The germline V gene has CDR1 MNHEY and CDR2 SMNVEV (reference sequence). V shed 1 base and J 4 bases; nucleotides not matched to a gene: 16. CDR3 DNA sequence: TGTGCCAGCAGTTTATTTTTTAGTGGAGGAGGGAGGGGATACGAGCAGTACTTC. It translates to CASSLFFSGGGRGYEQYF.

V is TRBV5-1 and J is TRBJ2-3; possibly TRBD1 or TRBD2 for D (6 bases each). Germline V gives CDR1 SGHRS, CDR2 YFSETQ. Trimming took 8 bases from V and 2 from J, leaving 24 bases between them. CDR3 length equals 17 residues. CDR3 protein: CARPPILAGEDTDTQYF. DNA for the CDR3: TGCGCCAGACCCCCTATTCTGGCAGGGGAGGACACAGATACGCAGTATTTT.